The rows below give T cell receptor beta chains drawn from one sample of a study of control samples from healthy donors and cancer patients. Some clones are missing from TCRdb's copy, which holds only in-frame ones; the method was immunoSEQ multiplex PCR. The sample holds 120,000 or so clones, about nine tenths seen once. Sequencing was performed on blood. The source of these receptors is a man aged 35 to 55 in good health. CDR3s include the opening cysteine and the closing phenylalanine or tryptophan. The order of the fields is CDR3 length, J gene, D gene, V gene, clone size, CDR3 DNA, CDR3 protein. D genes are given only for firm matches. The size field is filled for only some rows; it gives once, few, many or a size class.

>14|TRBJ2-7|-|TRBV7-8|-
TGTGCCAGCAGCTTAGCATCAGGTTCCTACGAGCAGTACTTC
CASSLASGSYEQYF
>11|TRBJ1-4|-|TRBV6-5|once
TGTGCCAGCAGGGAGGGTGAAAAACTGTTTTTT
CASREGEKLFF
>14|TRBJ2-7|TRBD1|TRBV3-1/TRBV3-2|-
TGTGCCAGCAGCCCCCGGACAGGGAGTGCCGAGCAGTACTTC
CASSPRTGSAEQYF
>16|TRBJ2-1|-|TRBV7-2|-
TGTGCCAGCAGCTTAGCGTCCAGGGTCCCCTACAATGAGCAGTTCTTC
CASSLASRVPYNEQFF
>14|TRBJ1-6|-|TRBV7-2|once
TGTGCCAGCAGCTTAGGGGGGATCAATTCACCCCTCCACTTT
CASSLGGINSPLHF
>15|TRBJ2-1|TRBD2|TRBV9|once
TGTGCCAGCAGCGCTACGGGGGGCTCCTACAATGAGCAGTTCTTC
CASSATGGSYNEQFF
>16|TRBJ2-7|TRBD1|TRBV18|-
TGTGCCAGCTCATCGGGACAGGGGGATAGCTCCTACGAGCAGTACTTC
CASSSGQGDSSYEQYF
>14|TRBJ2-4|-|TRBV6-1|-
TGTGCCAGCAGTGAATCGGCAGGGAAAAACATTCAGTACTTC
CASSESAGKNIQYF
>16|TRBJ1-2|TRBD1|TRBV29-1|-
TGCAGCGTTGAAACTCCCGGGACAGAGACTAACTATGGCTACACCTTC
CSVETPGTETNYGYTF
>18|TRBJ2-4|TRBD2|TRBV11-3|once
TGTGCCAGCAGCTTAGGAGTGGGAGGTAGCGGGATCAAAAACATTCAGTACTTC
CASSLGVGGSGIKNIQYF
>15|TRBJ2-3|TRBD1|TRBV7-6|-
TGTGCCAGCAGCTCTCAGGGGGCGACCACAGATACGCAGTATTTT
CASSSQGATTDTQYF
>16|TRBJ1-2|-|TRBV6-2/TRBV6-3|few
TGTGCCAGCAGTCCGACAGGTCCGACGAGACAGGATGGCTACACCTTC
CASSPTGPTRQDGYTF
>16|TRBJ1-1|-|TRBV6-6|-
TGTGCCAGCAGTTCTTCCGTTGCGGTAGGCTACACTGAAGCTTTCTTT
CASSSSVAVGYTEAFF
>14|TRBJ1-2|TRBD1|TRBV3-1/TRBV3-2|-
TGTGCCAGCAGCCCTCGGGGACAGAGTCATGGCTACACCTTC
CASSPRGQSHGYTF
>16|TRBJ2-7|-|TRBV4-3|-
TGCGCCAGCAGCCAAGATATGGGGCAGGTAAACTACGAGCAGTACTTC
CASSQDMGQVNYEQYF
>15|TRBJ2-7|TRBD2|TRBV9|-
TGTGCCAGCAGCGTAGGATGGGGAGGGGACTACGAGCAGTACTTC
CASSVGWGGDYEQYF
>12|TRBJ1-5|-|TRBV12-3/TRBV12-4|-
TGTGCCAGCAGTTTAGCAGGTAGGGCCCAGCATTTT
CASSLAGRAQHF
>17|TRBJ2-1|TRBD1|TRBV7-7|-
TGTGCCAGCAGCGCTGCTCCGGGACAGGGGGCCTACAATGAGCAGTTCTTC
CASSAAPGQGAYNEQFF
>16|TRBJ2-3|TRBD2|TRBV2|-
TGTGCCAGCACCAGACTAGCGGGGGGGCAGGCAGATACGCAGTATTTT
CASTRLAGGQADTQYF
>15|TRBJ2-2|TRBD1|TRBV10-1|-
TGCGCCAGCAGGCAGGACAGGGGCAACACCGGGGAGCTGTTTTTT
CASRQDRGNTGELFF
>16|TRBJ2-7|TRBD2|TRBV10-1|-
TGCGCCAGCAGATTCCGGGGGGATCGGCAAGGGTACGAGCAGTACTTC
CASRFRGDRQGYEQYF
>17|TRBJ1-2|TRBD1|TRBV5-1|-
TGCGCCAGCTCAGCTCTCCAGGGGGCTAGAAGTGGAGTTGGCTACACCTTC
CASSALQGARSGVGYTF
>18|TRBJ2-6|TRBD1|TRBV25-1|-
TGTGCCAGCAGTGAAATTGGGACAGGGGCCTCTGGGGCCAACGTCCTGACTTTC
CASSEIGTGASGANVLTF
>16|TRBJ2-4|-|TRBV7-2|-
TGTGCCAGCAGCTTAGTACCAGACCCAGCCAAAAACATTCAGTACTTC
CASSLVPDPAKNIQYF
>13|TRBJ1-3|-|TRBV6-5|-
TGTGCCAGCAGTTCCGGACTGGGAAACACCATATATTTT
CASSSGLGNTIYF
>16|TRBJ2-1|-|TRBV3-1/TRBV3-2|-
TGTGCCAGCAGCCCAAACAGGCTATTGACATCCAATGAGCAGTTCTTC
CASSPNRLLTSNEQFF